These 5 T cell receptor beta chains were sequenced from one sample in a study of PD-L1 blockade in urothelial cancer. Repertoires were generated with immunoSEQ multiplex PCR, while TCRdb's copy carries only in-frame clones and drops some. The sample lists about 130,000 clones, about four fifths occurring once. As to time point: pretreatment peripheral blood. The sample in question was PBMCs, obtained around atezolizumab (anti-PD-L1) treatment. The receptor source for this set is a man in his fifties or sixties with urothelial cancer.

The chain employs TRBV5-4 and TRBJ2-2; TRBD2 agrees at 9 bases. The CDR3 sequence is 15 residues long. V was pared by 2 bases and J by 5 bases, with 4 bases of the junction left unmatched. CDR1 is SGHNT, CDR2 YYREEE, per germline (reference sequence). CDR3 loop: CASSLPGLATGELFF. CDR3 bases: TGTGCCAGCAGCTTACCGGGACTAGCTACCGGGGAGCTGTTTTTT.

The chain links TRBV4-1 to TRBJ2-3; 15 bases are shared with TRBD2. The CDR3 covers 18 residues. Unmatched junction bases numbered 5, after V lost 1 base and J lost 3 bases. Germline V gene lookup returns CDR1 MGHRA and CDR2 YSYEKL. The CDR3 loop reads CASSQGGTSGRKTDTQYF. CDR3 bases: TGCGCCAGCAGCCAAGGCGGGACTAGCGGGAGGAAAACAGATACGCAGTATTTT.

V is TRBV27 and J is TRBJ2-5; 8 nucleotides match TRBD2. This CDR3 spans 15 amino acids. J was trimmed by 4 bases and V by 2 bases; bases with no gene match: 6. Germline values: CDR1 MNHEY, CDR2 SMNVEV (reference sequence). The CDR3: CASSLGSSGLETQYF. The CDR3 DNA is TGTGCCAGCAGTTTAGGGTCTAGCGGGTTAGAGACCCAGTACTTC.

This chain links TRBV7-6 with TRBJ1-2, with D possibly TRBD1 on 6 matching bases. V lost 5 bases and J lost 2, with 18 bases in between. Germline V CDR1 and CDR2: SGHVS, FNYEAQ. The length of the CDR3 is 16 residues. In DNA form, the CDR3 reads TGTGCCAGCAGCCCAAGACCGACAGGTGGGAACTATGGCTACACCTTC. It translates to CASSPRPTGGNYGYTF. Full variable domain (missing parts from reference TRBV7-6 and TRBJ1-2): GAGVSQSPRYKVTKRGQDVALRCDPISGHVSLYWYRQALGQGPEFLTYFNYEAQQDKSGLPNDRFSAERPEGSISTLTIQRTEQRDSAMYRCASSPRPTGGNYGYTFGSGTRLTVV.

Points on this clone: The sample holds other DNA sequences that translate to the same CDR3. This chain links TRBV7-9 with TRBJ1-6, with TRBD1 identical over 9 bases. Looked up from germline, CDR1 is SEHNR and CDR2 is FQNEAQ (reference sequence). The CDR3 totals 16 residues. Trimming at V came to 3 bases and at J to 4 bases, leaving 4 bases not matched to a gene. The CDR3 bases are TGTGCCAGCAGCTTGGGACAGGGTTTTTATAATTCACCCCTCCACTTT. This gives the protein CASSLGQGFYNSPLHF.